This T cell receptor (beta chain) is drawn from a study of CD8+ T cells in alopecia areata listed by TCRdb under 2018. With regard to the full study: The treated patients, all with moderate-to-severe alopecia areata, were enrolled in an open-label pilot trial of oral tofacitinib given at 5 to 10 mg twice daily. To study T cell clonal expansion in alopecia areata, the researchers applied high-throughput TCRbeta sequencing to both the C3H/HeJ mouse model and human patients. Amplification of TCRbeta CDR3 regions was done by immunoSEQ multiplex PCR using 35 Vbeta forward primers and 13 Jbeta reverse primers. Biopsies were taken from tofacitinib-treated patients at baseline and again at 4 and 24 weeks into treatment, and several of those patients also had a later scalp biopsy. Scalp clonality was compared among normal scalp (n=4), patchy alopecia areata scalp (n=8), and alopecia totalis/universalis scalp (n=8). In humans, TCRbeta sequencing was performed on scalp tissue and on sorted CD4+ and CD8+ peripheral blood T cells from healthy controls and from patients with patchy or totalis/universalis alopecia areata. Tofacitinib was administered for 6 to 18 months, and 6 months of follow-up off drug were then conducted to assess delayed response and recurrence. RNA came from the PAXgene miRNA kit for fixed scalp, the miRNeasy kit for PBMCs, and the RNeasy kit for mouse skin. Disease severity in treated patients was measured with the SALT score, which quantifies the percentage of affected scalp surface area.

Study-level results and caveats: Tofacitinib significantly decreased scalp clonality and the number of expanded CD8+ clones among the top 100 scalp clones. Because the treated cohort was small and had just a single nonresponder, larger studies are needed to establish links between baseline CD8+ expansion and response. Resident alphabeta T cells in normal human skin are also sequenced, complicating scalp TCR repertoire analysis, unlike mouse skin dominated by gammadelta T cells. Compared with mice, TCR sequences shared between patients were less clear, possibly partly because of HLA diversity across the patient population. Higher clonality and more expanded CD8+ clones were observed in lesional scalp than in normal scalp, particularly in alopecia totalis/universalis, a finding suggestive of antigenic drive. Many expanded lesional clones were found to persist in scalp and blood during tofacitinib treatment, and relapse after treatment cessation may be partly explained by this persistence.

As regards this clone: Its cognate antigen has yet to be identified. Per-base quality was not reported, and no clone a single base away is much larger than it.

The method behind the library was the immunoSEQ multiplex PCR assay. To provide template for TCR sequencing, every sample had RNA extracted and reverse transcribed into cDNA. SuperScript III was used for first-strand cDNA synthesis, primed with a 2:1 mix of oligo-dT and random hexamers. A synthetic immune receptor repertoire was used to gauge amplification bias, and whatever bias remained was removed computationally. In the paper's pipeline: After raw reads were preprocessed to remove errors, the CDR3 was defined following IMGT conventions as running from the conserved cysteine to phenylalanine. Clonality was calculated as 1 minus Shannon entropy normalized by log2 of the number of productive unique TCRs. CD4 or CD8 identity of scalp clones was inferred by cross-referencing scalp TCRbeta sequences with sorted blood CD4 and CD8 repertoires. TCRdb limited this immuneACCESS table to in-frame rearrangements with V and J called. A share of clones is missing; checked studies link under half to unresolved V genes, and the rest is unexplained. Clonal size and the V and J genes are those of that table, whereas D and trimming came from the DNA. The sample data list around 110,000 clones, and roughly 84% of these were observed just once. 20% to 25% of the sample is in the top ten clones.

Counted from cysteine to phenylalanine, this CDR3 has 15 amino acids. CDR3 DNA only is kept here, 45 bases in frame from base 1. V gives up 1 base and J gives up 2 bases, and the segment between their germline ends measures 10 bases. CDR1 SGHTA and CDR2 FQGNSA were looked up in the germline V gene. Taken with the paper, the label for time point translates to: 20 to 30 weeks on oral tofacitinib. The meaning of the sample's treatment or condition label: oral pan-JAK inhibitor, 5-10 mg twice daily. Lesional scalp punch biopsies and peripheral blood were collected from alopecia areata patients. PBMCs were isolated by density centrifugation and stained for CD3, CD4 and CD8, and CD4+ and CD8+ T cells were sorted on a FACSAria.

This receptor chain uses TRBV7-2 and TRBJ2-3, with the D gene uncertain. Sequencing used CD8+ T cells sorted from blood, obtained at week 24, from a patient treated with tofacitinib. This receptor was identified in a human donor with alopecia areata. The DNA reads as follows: TGTGCCAGCAGCTTAGATCCGGGTTTCACAGATACGCAGTATTTT. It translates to CASSLDPGFTDTQYF.